This is a list of T cell receptor beta chains from one sample in a study of Graves' ophthalmopathy and Graves' hyperthyroidism. TCRdb reprocessed the multiplex PCR reads with MiXCR, giving one entry per CDR3 protein. The sample carries a few hundred thousand distinct CDR3 sequences, 15% to 19% recorded once. Sample: peripheral blood. The receptors shown here come from a woman aged 18-30 years with stable Graves' hyperthyroidism. Both conserved end residues are part of each CDR3. The order of the fields is clone size, V gene, D gene, J gene, CDR3 protein, CDR3 DNA. A D gene is named only where the DNA matches it firmly. For some rows the clone size is stated as once, few or many, or as a class when expanded; others skip it.

>few|TRBV7-8|TRBD1|TRBJ2-5
CASSALTGGETQYF
TGTGCCAGCAGCGCACTGACAGGGGGCGAGACCCAGTACTTC
>-|TRBV20-1|-|TRBJ2-7
CSARDLGSYEQYF
TGCAGTGCTAGAGATCTGGGATCCTACGAGCAGTACTTC
>many|TRBV11-2|TRBD2|TRBJ2-5
CASSSRTSGETQYF
TGTGCCAGCAGCAGCAGGACTAGCGGAGAGACCCAGTACTTC
>many|TRBV6-4|-|TRBJ1-3
CASLGTGHTTPGNTIYF
TGTGCCAGCCTAGGAACGGGACACACAACCCCTGGAAACACCATATATTTT
>-|TRBV28|-|TRBJ2-2
CASSCRGYTGELFF
TGTGCCAGCAGTTGTAGGGGATACACCGGGGAGCTGTTTTTT
>few|TRBV6-5|-|TRBJ1-1
CASTLRGTPMNTEAFF
TGTGCCAGCACTTTAAGAGGGACCCCAATGAACACTGAAGCTTTCTTT
>-|TRBV12-5|-|TRBJ1-1
CASGLDVIYTEAFF
TGTGCTAGTGGCCTGGACGTCATATACACTGAAGCTTTCTTT
>many|TRBV11-2|-|TRBJ2-4
CASSLGGDIQYF
TGTGCCAGCAGCTTAGGTGGGGACATTCAGTACTTC
>many|TRBV19|-|TRBJ1-1
CASSIRTRNTEAFF
TGTGCCAGTAGTATCCGGACCCGAAACACTGAAGCTTTCTTT
>many|TRBV5-4|-|TRBJ1-1
CASSWPPSYRVGNTEAFF
TGTGCCAGCAGCTGGCCCCCCTCTTACAGGGTCGGGAACACTGAAGCTTTCTTT
>many|TRBV6-4|TRBD1|TRBJ1-2
CASSETGGDGYTF
TGTGCCAGCAGTGAGACAGGGGGCGATGGCTACACCTTC
>many|TRBV6-4|-|TRBJ2-5
CASSYFVGTAQYF
TGTGCCAGCAGTTACTTCGTGGGTACAGCCCAGTACTTC
>-|TRBV3-1|TRBD1|TRBJ1-5
CASSQSRTGGSSNQPQHF
TGTGCCAGCAGCCAATCAAGGACAGGGGGTAGTAGCAATCAGCCCCAGCATTTT
>many|TRBV5-5|-|TRBJ1-6
CASSLGPLGSPLHF
TGTGCCAGCAGCTTGGGGCCGCTTGGTTCACCCCTCCACTTT
>few|TRBV4-1|-|TRBJ1-1
CASSQDVRSGTEAFF
TGCGCCAGCAGCCAAGATGTCAGATCCGGGACTGAAGCTTTCTTT
>many|TRBV12-3/TRBV12-4|TRBD1|TRBJ1-2
CASSTGGRAGYGYTF
TGTGCCAGCAGTACAGGGGGCCGGGCGGGCTATGGCTACACCTTC
>many|TRBV20-1|-|TRBJ2-5
CSASYGSEETQYF
TGCAGTGCTAGTTATGGGTCGGAAGAGACCCAGTACTTC
>many|TRBV7-2|-|TRBJ1-1
CASSFQALWDEAFF
TGTGCCAGCAGCTTTCAGGCCCTTTGGGATGAAGCTTTCTTT
>many|TRBV12-3/TRBV12-4|-|TRBJ2-5
CASSFGLKKTQYF
TGTGCCAGCAGTTTCGGTCTTAAGAAGACCCAGTACTTC
>-|TRBV19|-|TRBJ2-7
CASSIALPGNEQYF
TGTGCCAGTAGTATAGCCCTCCCAGGGAACGAGCAGTACTTC
>few|TRBV25-1|TRBD1|TRBJ2-5
CASIRTGVQETKYF
TGTGCCAGCATCCGGACAGGGGTCCAAGAGACCAAGTACTTC
>-|TRBV28|TRBD2|TRBJ2-6
CASYTSGSFAGANVLTF
TGTGCCAGTTACACTAGCGGGAGTTTCGCTGGGGCCAACGTCCTGACTTTC
>few|TRBV6-2/TRBV6-3|-|TRBJ2-7
CASSYSGGGSTDF
TGTGCCAGCAGTTACAGTGGCGGCGGGTCGACGGACTTC
>many|TRBV11-2|-|TRBJ1-5
CASSLGTVEGQPQHF
TGTGCCAGCAGCTTAGGGACAGTAGAAGGTCAGCCCCAGCATTTT
>many|TRBV20-1|-|TRBJ2-7
CSAPGDVSYEQYF
TGCAGTGCGCCTGGGGACGTATCCTACGAGCAGTACTTC
>-|TRBV19|TRBD1|TRBJ1-1
CASSADRGDTEAFF
TGTGCCAGTAGTGCGGACAGGGGCGACACTGAAGCTTTCTTT
>many|TRBV6-5|-|TRBJ1-5
CASSYYSNQPQHF
TGTGCCAGCAGTTACTATAGCAATCAGCCCCAGCATTTT
>many|TRBV7-9|TRBD2|TRBJ2-7
CASSSRVAGFYEQYF
TGTGCCAGCAGCTCCCGGGTAGCGGGGTTCTACGAGCAGTACTTC
>many|TRBV29-1|-|TRBJ2-7
CSVELGEGLGVEQYF
TGCAGCGTTGAACTGGGAGAAGGTTTGGGGGTCGAGCAGTACTTC
>many|TRBV11-2|-|TRBJ1-2
CASSLPPRDGYGYTF
TGTGCCAGCAGCTTACCACCGCGGGATGGCTATGGCTACACCTTC
>many|TRBV6-5|-|TRBJ2-2
CASIPGLTGELFF
TGTGCCAGCATACCAGGGTTAACCGGGGAGCTGTTTTTT
>many|TRBV12-3/TRBV12-4|TRBD2|TRBJ2-7
CASSVGGEPSEDEQYF
TGTGCCAGCAGTGTGGGGGGGGAGCCCTCAGAAGACGAGCAGTACTTC
>few|TRBV11-2|-|TRBJ1-2
CASSFPVRGRAEDAYGYTF
TGTGCCAGCAGCTTCCCCGTTAGGGGCAGGGCCGAGGATGCTTATGGCTACACCTTC
>many|TRBV24-1|TRBD1|TRBJ2-2
CATKQGQGDTGELFF
TGTGCCACCAAGCAGGGACAGGGGGACACCGGGGAGCTGTTTTTT
>many|TRBV7-2|-|TRBJ1-1
CASSNRQVLGTEAFF
TGTGCCAGCAGCAACCGACAGGTGTTGGGCACTGAAGCTTTCTTT
>-|TRBV11-2|TRBD2|TRBJ2-7
CASSLEGTSGIYEQYF
TGTGCCAGCAGCTTGGAGGGGACTAGCGGGATCTACGAGCAGTACTTC
>many|TRBV12-3/TRBV12-4|TRBD1|TRBJ2-1
CASSLTGGAYNEQFF
TGTGCCAGCAGTTTAACAGGGGGCGCGTACAATGAGCAGTTCTTC
>many|TRBV9|-|TRBJ1-2
CASSVGAGYYGYTF
TGTGCCAGCAGCGTAGGGGCGGGTTACTATGGCTACACCTTC
>-|TRBV5-4|-|TRBJ2-5
CASSLAGGGMKKTQYF
TGTGCCAGCAGCTTGGCGGGCGGGGGCATGAAAAAGACCCAGTACTTC
>many|TRBV29-1|-|TRBJ2-7
CSVRGRGDEQYF
TGCAGCGTGCGGGGCAGGGGTGACGAGCAGTACTTC
>many|TRBV20-1|-|TRBJ2-7
CSAKVQLTYEQYF
TGCAGTGCTAAGGTACAACTAACCTACGAGCAGTACTTC
>many|TRBV6-4|-|TRBJ1-2
CASSPTNRPGTNYGYTF
TGTGCCAGCAGCCCGACCAACAGGCCGGGAACTAACTATGGCTACACCTTC
>few|TRBV7-7|TRBD1|TRBJ2-5
CASSTDRGAETQYF
TGTGCTAGCAGCACCGACAGGGGGGCAGAGACCCAGTACTTC